The clone carrying this T cell receptor beta chain was seen once. Its antigen is not known. Primers for the PCR totalled 60 Vbeta and 13 Jbeta. Repertoires were generated with immunoSEQ multiplex PCR, while TCRdb's copy carries only in-frame clones and drops some. The repertoire holds 120,000 to 150,000 clones, with 73% as singletons. The data belong to a study of cytomegalovirus exposure and HLA in healthy donors. Overall study findings and caveats: The productive fraction for most TCR beta V segments was about 87% or about 30% in an earlier analysis. Links to common viral pathogens appeared, in a later analysis, for several of the most significant clusters. Most CMV-associated TCR beta chains appeared HLA-restricted in a later analysis.

Germline CDR1 is SGHTS and CDR2 is YDEGEE. The length of the CDR3 is 15 residues. V was shortened by 4 bases and J by 1 base, with 12 bases between the two germline ends. The origin of this receptor is a human donor in good health. V and J are TRBV5-8 and TRBJ1-5; D gene ambiguous. Source material: PBMCs. The CDR3 is CASSGIRGSNQPQHF. Here the CDR3 DNA reads TGTGCCAGCAGCGGTATAAGAGGGAGCAATCAGCCCCAGCATTTT.